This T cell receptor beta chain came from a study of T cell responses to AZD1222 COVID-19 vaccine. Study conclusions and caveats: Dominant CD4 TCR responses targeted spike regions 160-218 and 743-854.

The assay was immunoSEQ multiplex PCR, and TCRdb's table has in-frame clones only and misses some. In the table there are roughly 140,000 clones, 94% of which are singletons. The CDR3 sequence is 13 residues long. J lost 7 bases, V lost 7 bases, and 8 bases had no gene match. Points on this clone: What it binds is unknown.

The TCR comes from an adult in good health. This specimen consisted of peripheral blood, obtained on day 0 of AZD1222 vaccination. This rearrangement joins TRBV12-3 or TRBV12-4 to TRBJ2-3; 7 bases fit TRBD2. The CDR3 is CASIIAGPNTQYF. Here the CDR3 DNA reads TGTGCCAGCATTATAGCGGGCCCGAATACGCAGTATTTT.